This TCR beta chain is from a study of T cell responses to AZD1222 COVID-19 vaccine. Findings and limits, study-wide: Two AZD1222 administrations were followed by greater Spike-specific TCR breadth and depth. No repertoire was sampled before or during the peak T cell response, only after it. Baseline seropositivity characterized only six AZD1222 recipients.

The germline V and J ends were trimmed by 1 base and 8 bases, with 9 bases remaining between them. This CDR3 region has 13 residues. Germline V CDR1 and CDR2: MGHRA, YSYEKL. On this clone: Its antigen remains unidentified.

Second-dose timings of about 4 or about 12 weeks were pooled. Clones were read by immunoSEQ multiplex PCR, and TCRdb kept only the in-frame ones, dropping some. The profile shows over 65,000 clones, about nine tenths of them singletons. The source is an adult who received the AZD1222 COVID-19 vaccine. Sequencing used peripheral blood, obtained 28 days after the second AZD1222 dose. This sequence joins TRBV4-1 and TRBJ2-1; possible D gene TRBD2, 6 bases. The CDR3 region is CASSQGRGYEQFF. Written as DNA, the CDR3 is TGCGCCAGCAGCCAAGGGAGGGGCTATGAGCAGTTCTTC.